The 9 T cell receptor beta chains in this list originate from one sample, sequenced in a study of blood T cells in healthy people across ages. Then a second PCR, running roughly 7 to 11 cycles, was carried out with a sample-barcoded 5' primer and a J-beta primer mix. TCRdb itself ran the 5' RACE reads through MiXCR, one entry per CDR3 protein. The sample has 550,000 to 600,000 distinct CDR3 sequences; around 48% are singletons. Sequencing was done on a sample of blood. Receptors originate from a man older than 75 in good health.

This chain joins TRBV7-2 and TRBJ2-7; D not certain. The CDR3 length is 14 residues. Germline CDR1 SGHTA, CDR2 FQGNSA. V dropped 3 bases and J dropped 2 bases, with 11 bases sitting between them. CDR3 amino acids: CASSFSPDTYEQYF. The DNA for the CDR3 is TGTGCCAGCAGCTTCTCGCCGGATACCTACGAGCAGTACTTC.

This clonotype was observed many times. V gene TRBV4-3 combines with J gene TRBJ2-1, with D possibly TRBD1 on 6 matching bases. The CDR3 is 16 amino acids. Trimming took off 0 bases at V and 6 bases at J, with 15 bases between the two ends. The germline CDR1 and CDR2 sequences are LGHNA and YSLEER. The CDR3 nucleotides read TGCGCCAGCAGCCAAGAAGTCGGCAGGGGTGGCAATGAGCAGTTCTTC. It codes for CASSQEVGRGGNEQFF.

This clonotype was observed once. Being one base from a much bigger clone, this may be a read error. CDR3 in DNA: TGTGCCAGCAGCCCTAGGGGGGCTACGGGCTATGGCCACACCTTC. Translating gives CASSPRGATGYGHTF. V and J are TRBV6-5 and TRBJ1-2; maybe TRBD1 (6 bases). The germline CDR1 and CDR2 sequences are MNHEY and SVGAGI. The CDR3 is 15 residues long.

This sequence joins TRBV9 and TRBJ2-6; 7 bases fit TRBD1. The J segment lost 3 bases and the V segment lost 6 bases, leaving 6 bases of the junction unmatched. The CDR3 is made up of 15 amino acids. CDR1 is SGDLS, CDR2 YYNGEE, per germline. Written as DNA, the CDR3 is TGTGCCAGCACCCCGACAGGGTTTGGGGCCAACGTCCTGACTTTC. Its translation is CASTPTGFGANVLTF.

A word on this clonotype: A much larger clone is a single base away; this may be a read error. This rearrangement joins TRBV6-5 to TRBJ2-7, with a weak D call TRBD2 (6 bases). CDR1 is MNHEY, CDR2 SVGAGI, per germline. V lost 0 bases, J lost 2 bases, and 20 bases lay in between. This CDR3 comprises 18 residues. The CDR3 here is CASSYSSEGAGPTYEQYF. DNA of the CDR3: TGTGCCAGCAGTTACTCGAGTGAAGGAGCGGGTCCCACCTACGAGCAGTACTTC.

Comments on this clonotype: This could be a read error, since a much larger clone is one nucleotide away. The genes are TRBV6-6 and TRBJ2-3, with no clear D. The germline V gene encodes CDR1 MNHNY and CDR2 SVGAGI (reference sequence). This CDR3 has 12 residues. The CDR3 DNA reads TGTGCCGGCAGTTACAGCCAGGATACGCAGTATTTT. The encoded protein is CAGSYSQDTQYF.

Only a few counts were recorded for this clonotype. This chain connects TRBV6-5 to TRBJ2-5; perhaps TRBD1 as D (5 bases). Germline V CDR1 and CDR2: MNHEY, SVGAGI. This CDR3 has 15 amino acids. Trimming stripped 2 bases from V and 11 bases from J, with 21 bases between. CDR3 nucleotide sequence: TGTGCCAGCAGTTACGACAGCGCCACTTACAATGAGCAGTACTTC. It codes for CASSYDSATYNEQYF.

The DNA of the CDR3 is TGTGCCACCTCTCAGTCCAGTCGAGCCTACGAGCAGTACTTC. Translation gives CATSQSSRAYEQYF. The V and J genes are TRBV11-2 and TRBJ2-7; D is unclear. The CDR3 has 14 amino acids. CDR1 and CDR2 from the germline V gene are SGHAT and FQNNGV. V lost 10 bases to trimming and J lost 2 bases, with 18 bases between them. Supplemented by reference TRBV11-2 and TRBJ2-7, the full variable domain reads EAGVAQSPRYKIIEKRQSVAFWCNPISGHATLYWYQQILGQGPKLLIQFQNNGVVDDSQLPKDRFSAERLKGVDSTLKIQPAKLEDSAVYLCATSQSSRAYEQYFGPGTRLTVT.

J is TRBJ2-7 and V is TRBV9, with D hard to call. Trimming removed 0 bases at V and 0 bases at J, with 7 bases between. The CDR3 extends over 14 amino acids. CDR1 and CDR2 from the germline V gene are SGDLS and YYNGEE. The DNA of the CDR3 is TGTGCCAGCAGCGTAGGTAGTAGCTCCTACGAGCAGTACTTC. The encoded protein is CASSVGSSSYEQYF.